This T cell receptor beta chain emerged from a study of CD8 T cells in ankylosing spondylitis. It was by quantitative 5'-RACE with molecular barcodes that TCR beta libraries were made. TCRdb itself ran the 5' RACE reads through MiXCR, one entry per CDR3 protein. The table has fewer than 200,000 distinct CDR3 sequences, around a sixth seen once. The CDR3 is 18 amino acids. V shed 1 base and J 0 bases; nucleotides not matched to a gene: 5. Germline CDR1 is KGHSH and CDR2 is LQKENI. General study findings and limits: Seemingly characteristic of ankylosing spondylitis blood was a TCR beta motif consisting of about 8 highly homologous variants. Prior work had noted some motif variants in reactive arthritis blood and synovial fluid. Matched synovial fluid from ankylosing spondylitis patients was reported to be enriched for disease-linked clones.

This clonotype was observed at least ten times. What it recognizes is unknown. The origin of this receptor is a male donor between 5 and 29 years old with ankylosing spondylitis or in good health (not recorded which). The sequencing sample was made of blood, either unsorted or a sorted T cell fraction (not recorded which). The V gene is TRBV18, the J gene TRBJ2-7; 14 bases fit TRBD2. The CDR3 DNA reads TGTGCCAGCTCACCACTTAGGACTAGCGGGGGGAGCTCCTACGAGCAGTACTTC. Amino acids: CASSPLRTSGGSSYEQYF.